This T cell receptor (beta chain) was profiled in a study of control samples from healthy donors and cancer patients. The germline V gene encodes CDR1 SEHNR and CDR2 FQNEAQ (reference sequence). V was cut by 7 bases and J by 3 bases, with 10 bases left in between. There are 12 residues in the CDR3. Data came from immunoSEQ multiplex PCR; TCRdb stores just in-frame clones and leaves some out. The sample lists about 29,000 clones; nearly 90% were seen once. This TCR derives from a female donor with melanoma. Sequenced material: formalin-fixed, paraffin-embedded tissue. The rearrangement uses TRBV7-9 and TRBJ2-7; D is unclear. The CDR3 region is CASTSRLYEQYF. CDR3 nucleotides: TGTGCCAGCACTTCCCGTCTCTACGAGCAGTACTTC.